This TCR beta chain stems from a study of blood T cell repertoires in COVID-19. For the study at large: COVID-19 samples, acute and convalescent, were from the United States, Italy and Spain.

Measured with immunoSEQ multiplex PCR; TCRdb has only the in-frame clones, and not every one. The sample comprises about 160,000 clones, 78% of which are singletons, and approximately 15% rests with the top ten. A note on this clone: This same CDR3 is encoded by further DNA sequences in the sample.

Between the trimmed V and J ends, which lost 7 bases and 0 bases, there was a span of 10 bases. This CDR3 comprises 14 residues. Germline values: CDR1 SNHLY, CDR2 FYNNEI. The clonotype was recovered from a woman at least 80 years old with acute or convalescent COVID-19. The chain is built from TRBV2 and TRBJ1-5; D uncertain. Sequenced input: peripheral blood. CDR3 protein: CASTRLNSNQPQHF. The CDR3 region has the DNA TGTGCCAGCACTAGACTCAATAGCAATCAGCCCCAGCATTTT. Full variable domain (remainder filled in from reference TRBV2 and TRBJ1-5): EPEVTQTPSHQVTQMGQEVILRCVPISNHLYFYWYRQILGQKVEFLVSFYNNEISEKSEIFDDQFSVERPDGSNFTLKIRSTKLEDSAMYFCASTRLNSNQPQHFGDGTRLSIL.